These 17 T cell receptor beta chains share one sample of origin, sequenced in a study of blood T cells in healthy people across ages. A sample-barcoded 5' primer and a J-beta primer mix were used in a second PCR of roughly 7 to 12 cycles. From the 5' RACE reads, TCRdb called clonotypes with MiXCR, one entry per CDR3 protein. This table holds under 2,000,000 distinct CDR3 sequences, around 50% found once. The material sequenced was blood. The receptor source for this set is a woman aged 40 to 49 in good health.

This clonotype has just one count. The chain carries TRBV10-3 and TRBJ2-3; TRBD2 aligns across 15 bases. Per the germline V gene, CDR1 is ENHRY and CDR2 is SYGVKD. The trim removed 6 bases at V and 6 bases at J, leaving 7 bases unmatched. The CDR3 consists of 16 residues. The DNA of the CDR3 is TGTGCCATCAGCCGGACTAGCGGGGGGGAGGGGGATACGCAGTATTTT. Amino acid sequence: CAISRTSGGEGDTQYF.

This clonotype was counted a few times. The chain links TRBV28 to TRBJ1-6; no clear D. Germline V gives CDR1 MDHEN, CDR2 SYDVKM. V was cut by 8 bases and J by 0 bases, with 11 bases left in between. The CDR3 covers 15 residues. In DNA form, the CDR3 reads TGTGCCAGCGGGGTTACGAGCTCCTATAATTCACCCCTCCACTTT. It translates to CASGVTSSYNSPLHF.

This chain uses TRBV28 with TRBJ2-2; 8 bases match TRBD1. Germline V gene lookup returns CDR1 MDHEN and CDR2 SYDVKM. This CDR3 is 15 amino acids long. Trimming removed 6 bases from V and 3 bases from J; junction bases left unmatched: 6. The CDR3 loop reads CASRTGGPDTGELFF. In nucleotides, the CDR3 is TGTGCCAGCAGAACAGGGGGGCCGGACACCGGGGAGCTGTTTTTT.

The genes are TRBV6-1 and TRBJ2-7; TRBD1 aligns across 7 bases. The trim removed 0 bases at V and 6 bases at J, leaving 8 bases unmatched. The CDR3 length is 15 residues. From germline, CDR1 is MNHNS and CDR2 SASEGT. CDR3 residues: CASSEAEDRAREQYF. Here the CDR3 DNA reads TGTGCCAGCAGTGAAGCCGAAGACAGGGCCCGCGAGCAGTACTTC.

In its sample, this clonotype was seen once. The J gene is TRBJ2-1, the V gene TRBV14, with D maybe TRBD1 (6 bases). The J call may be wrong; the DNA end is better matched by TRBJ2-7. Germline loops: CDR1 SGHDN, CDR2 FVKESK. CDR3 length: 16 amino acids. Here the CDR3 DNA reads TGTGCCAGCAGCCAGGACAGTCCCAGCTCCTACAATGAGCAGTACTTC. Translating it yields CASSQDSPSSYNEQYF.

J is TRBJ2-3 and V is TRBV29-1, with 12 bases aligning to TRBD2. CDR3 length equals 14 residues. With 6 bases clipped from V and 3 bases from J, the junction kept 4 bases outside the gene matches. Germline CDR1 SQVTM, CDR2 ANQGSEA. DNA for the CDR3: TGCAGCGTGAAGACTAGCGGGGGTACAGATACGCAGTATTTT. This sequence encodes CSVKTSGGTDTQYF.

This clonotype was counted between two and nine times. The gene calls are TRBV24-1 and TRBJ2-1, with a tentative D call TRBD1 (5 bases). The length of the CDR3 is 14 residues. Germline V lookup: CDR1 KGHDR, CDR2 SFDVKD. Trimming left V 4 bases short and J 5 bases short, with 11 bases between. The CDR3 region has the DNA TGTGCCACCAGTGAGCGCCTCAGGGACAATGAGCAGTTCTTC. It codes for CATSERLRDNEQFF.

This clonotype was picked up one time. CDR3 region: CASSLARQGGNQPQHF. The CDR3 DNA is TGTGCCAGCAGCTTGGCCCGACAGGGCGGCAATCAGCCCCAGCATTTT. This rearrangement joins TRBV5-6 to TRBJ1-5; TRBD1 matches at 7 bases. The CDR3 loop spans 16 amino acids. Trimming removed 0 bases from V and 2 bases from J; junction bases left unmatched: 5. Germline V gene sequence: CDR1 SGHDT, CDR2 YYEEEE.

This sequence joins TRBV6-2 or TRBV6-3 and TRBJ1-2; D is ambiguous. CDR3 length: 13 residues. Germline V gives CDR1 MNHEY, CDR2 SVGEGT. Trimming took off 6 bases at V and 1 base at J, with 9 bases between the two ends. The CDR3 region has the DNA TGTGCCAGCAGAGACCCAGATAACTATGGCTACACCTTC. It specifies CASRDPDNYGYTF.

This clonotype has a handful of counts. The V gene is TRBV20-1, the J gene TRBJ2-5, with TRBD2 matching over 7 bases. This CDR3 comprises 15 residues. Germline lookup yields CDR1 DFQATT and CDR2 SNEGSKA (reference sequence). V dropped 3 bases and J dropped 1; count of bases not matched to a gene: 8. CDR3 coding DNA: TGCAGTGCTAGGGGCGGGGGTTCGGGCCAAGAGACCCAGTACTTC. Amino acids: CSARGGGSGQETQYF.

The chain carries TRBV10-3 and TRBJ2-5; TRBD1 aligns across 7 bases. The J call is doubtful: the DNA matches TRBJ2-7 better. The CDR3 is made up of 16 amino acids. In germline, CDR1 is ENHRY, CDR2 SYGVKD. The CDR3, as DNA: TGTGCCATCAGTCCTCTGCCCGGGACAGAGCACTACGAGCAGTACTTC. It codes for CAISPLPGTEHYEQYF.

Concerning this clonotype itself: Its ends do not fully match the called genes, so a read error is possible. The CDR3 DNA reads TGTGCCAACAGTCGGAGACAGGGCTCTGGGGCCAACGTCCTGACTTTC. It codes for CANSRRQGSGANVLTF. V and J are TRBV6-5 and TRBJ2-6; 7 bases agree with TRBD1. Germline values: CDR1 MNHEY, CDR2 SVGAGI. The CDR3 has 16 residues.

A few counts support this clonotype. The V gene is TRBV4-2, the J gene TRBJ2-5; TRBD2 aligns across 9 bases. Germline V gives CDR1 LGHNA, CDR2 YNFKEQ. V trimming: 3 bases; J trimming: 1 base; junction bases outside the gene matches: 6. The CDR3 has 16 residues. The CDR3, as DNA: TGTGCCAGCAGCCACCCAGCGGGGGGCATCCAAGAGACCCAGTACTTC. Protein product: CASSHPAGGIQETQYF.

With regard to this clonotype: This may stem from a read error, because a much larger clone lies one nucleotide away. The CDR3 is CASSAQGTSTDTQYF. The CDR3 DNA reads as TGTGCCAGCAGCGCCCAGGGGACTAGCACAGATACGCAGTATTTT. V is TRBV7-2 and J is TRBJ2-3; D may match TRBD1 or TRBD2 (6 bases each). V was cut by 5 bases and J by 0 bases, with 12 bases left in between. CDR3 length: 15 amino acids. In germline, CDR1 is SGHTA, CDR2 FQGNSA.

In DNA form, the CDR3 reads TGTGCCAGCGATATGACAGGGGTATTTGAAAAACTGTTTTTT. Residues: CASDMTGVFEKLFF. This rearrangement joins TRBV2 to TRBJ1-4, with 8 bases matching TRBD1. The CDR3 spans 14 residues. CDR1 is SNHLY, CDR2 FYNNEI, per germline. V lost 8 bases to trimming and J lost 7 bases; unmatched junction nucleotides: 9.

The chain combines TRBV7-2 with TRBJ2-3; D is uncertain. The V and J ends lost 6 bases and 6 bases respectively, with 16 bases between them. The CDR3 runs to 14 residues. The germline V gene encodes CDR1 SGHTA and CDR2 FQGNSA. The CDR3 DNA reads as TGTGCCAGCAGAAACGCAAAGGGCCCGGATACGCAGTATTTT. As protein: CASRNAKGPDTQYF.

The genes are TRBV7-8 and TRBJ1-2, with D perhaps TRBD1 (5 bases). The ends were cut back, 3 bases at V and 7 bases at J, with 12 bases in the middle. Germline V gene lookup returns CDR1 SGHVS and CDR2 FQNEAQ. The CDR3 contains 13 residues. The CDR3 loop is CASSFRGEAGYTF. In DNA form, the CDR3 reads TGTGCCAGCAGCTTTCGGGGGGAGGCTGGCTACACCTTC.